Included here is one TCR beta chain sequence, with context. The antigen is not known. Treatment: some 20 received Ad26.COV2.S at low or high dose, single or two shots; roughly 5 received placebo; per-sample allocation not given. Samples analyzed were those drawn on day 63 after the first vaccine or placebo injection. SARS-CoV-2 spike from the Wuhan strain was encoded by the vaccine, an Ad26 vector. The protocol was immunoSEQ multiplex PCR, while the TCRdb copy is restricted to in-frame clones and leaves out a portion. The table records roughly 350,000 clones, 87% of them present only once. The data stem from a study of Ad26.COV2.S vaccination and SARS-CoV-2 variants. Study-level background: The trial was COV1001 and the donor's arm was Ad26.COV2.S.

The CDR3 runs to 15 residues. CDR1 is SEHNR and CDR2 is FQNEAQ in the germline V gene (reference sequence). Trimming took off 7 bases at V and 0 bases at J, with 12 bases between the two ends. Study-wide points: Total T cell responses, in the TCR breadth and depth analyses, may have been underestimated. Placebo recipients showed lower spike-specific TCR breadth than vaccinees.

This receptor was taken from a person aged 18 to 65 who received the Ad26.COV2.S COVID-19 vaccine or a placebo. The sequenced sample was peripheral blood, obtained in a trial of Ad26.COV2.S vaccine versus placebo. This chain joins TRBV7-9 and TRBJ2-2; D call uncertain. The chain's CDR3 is CASTTWRANTGELFF. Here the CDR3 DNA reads TGTGCCAGCACCACCTGGCGCGCGAACACCGGGGAGCTGTTTTTT.